This T cell receptor beta chain came from a study of blood T cell repertoires in COVID-19. The CDR3 is 15 residues long. Between the trimmed V and J ends, which lost 3 bases and 0 bases, there was a span of 11 bases. CDR1 and CDR2 (germline): LNHDA, SQIVND (reference sequence). Authors' processing steps: From reference gene primer amplification, estimates of nucleated cell counts were derived. This table comes from immunoSEQ multiplex PCR, and its TCRdb copy is limited to in-frame clones, with some not included. V, J and clone size were drawn from that table, and D and trimming were deduced from the DNA. The profile shows some 87,000 clones, over 80% of them singletons.

The TCR comes from a woman in her fifties or sixties with active COVID-19. Material for sequencing was peripheral blood. The rearrangement uses TRBV19 and TRBJ1-1; D gene ambiguous. CDR3 coding DNA: TGTGCCAGTAGTATCGGAGGACGGCTGAACACTGAAGCTTTCTTT. Residues: CASSIGGRLNTEAFF.